Included here is one TCR beta chain sequence, with context. These data originate in a study of identical twins. V lost 2 bases and J lost 5, with 13 bases in between. The CDR3 loop spans 14 amino acids. Each CDR3 protein gets one entry after TCRdb re-called the 5' RACE reads with MiXCR. The data show roughly 720,000 distinct CDR3 sequences, 18% seen once. These data were also filed under a second study, of T cells expressing NK-cell markers. That work contributes: Of the CD8+ T cells in five or six donors, roughly 1.0-7.5% belonged to dominant NKG2C+ clonotypes. The HCMV specificity of the expanded NKG2C+ T cell clones stayed unresolved.

The V call is TRBV12-3 or TRBV12-4, the J call TRBJ2-7; unclear D gene. The TCR sequence derives from a woman between 18 and 29 years old in good health. The sequenced sample was PBMCs. The DNA for the CDR3 is TGTGCCAGCAGTTTACAGGTTTTTCGCCACGAGCAGTACTTC. Its protein product is CASSLQVFRHEQYF.